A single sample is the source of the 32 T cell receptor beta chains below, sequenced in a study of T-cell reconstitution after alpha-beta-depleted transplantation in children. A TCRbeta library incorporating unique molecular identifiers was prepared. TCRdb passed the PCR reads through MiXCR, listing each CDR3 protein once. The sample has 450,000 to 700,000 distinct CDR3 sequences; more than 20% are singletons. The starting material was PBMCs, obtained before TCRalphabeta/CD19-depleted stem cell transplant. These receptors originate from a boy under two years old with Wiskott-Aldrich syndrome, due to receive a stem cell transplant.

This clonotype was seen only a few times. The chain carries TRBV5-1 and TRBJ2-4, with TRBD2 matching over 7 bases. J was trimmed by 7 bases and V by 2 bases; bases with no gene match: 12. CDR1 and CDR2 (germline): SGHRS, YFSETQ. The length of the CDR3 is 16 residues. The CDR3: CASSFLGGSPGNIQYF. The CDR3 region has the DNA TGCGCCAGCAGCTTTTTGGGGGGGAGCCCCGGGAACATTCAGTACTTC.

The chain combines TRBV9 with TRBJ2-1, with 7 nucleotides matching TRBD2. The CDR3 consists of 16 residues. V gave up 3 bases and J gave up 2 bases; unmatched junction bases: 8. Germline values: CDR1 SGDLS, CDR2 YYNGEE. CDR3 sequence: CASSGSGGRPYNEQFF. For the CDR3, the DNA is TGTGCCAGCAGCGGATCGGGCGGGAGACCCTACAATGAGCAGTTCTTC.

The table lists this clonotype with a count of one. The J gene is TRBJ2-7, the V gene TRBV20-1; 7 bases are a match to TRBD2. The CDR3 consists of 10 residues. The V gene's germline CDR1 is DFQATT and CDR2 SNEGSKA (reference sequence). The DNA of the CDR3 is TGCATTATCGGGGGGAACGAGCAGTACTTC. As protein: CIIGGNEQYF.

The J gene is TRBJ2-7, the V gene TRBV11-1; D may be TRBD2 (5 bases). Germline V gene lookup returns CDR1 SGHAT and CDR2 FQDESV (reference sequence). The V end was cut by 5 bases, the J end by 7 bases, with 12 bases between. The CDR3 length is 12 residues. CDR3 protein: CASSLTTGEQYF. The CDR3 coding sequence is TGTGCCAGCAGCCTTACCACGGGGGAGCAGTACTTC.

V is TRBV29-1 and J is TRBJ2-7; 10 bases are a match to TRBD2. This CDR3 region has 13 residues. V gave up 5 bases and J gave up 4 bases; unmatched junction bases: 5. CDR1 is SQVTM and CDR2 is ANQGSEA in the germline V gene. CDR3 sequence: CSVSGTSDYEQYF. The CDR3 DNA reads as TGCAGCGTTTCCGGGACTAGCGATTACGAGCAGTACTTC.

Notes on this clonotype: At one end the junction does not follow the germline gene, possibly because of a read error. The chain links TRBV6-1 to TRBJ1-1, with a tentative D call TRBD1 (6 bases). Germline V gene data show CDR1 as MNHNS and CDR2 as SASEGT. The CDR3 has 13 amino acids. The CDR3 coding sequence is TGTGCCAGCAGTGAAAGGGGGAGGGCTGAAGTTTTCTTT. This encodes CASSERGRAEVFF.

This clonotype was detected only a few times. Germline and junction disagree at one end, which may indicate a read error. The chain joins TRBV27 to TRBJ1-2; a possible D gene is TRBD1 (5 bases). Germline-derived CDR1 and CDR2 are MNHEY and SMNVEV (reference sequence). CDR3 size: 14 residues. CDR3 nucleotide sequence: TGTGCCAGCAGTCTATCCGGGACGTACGATGGCTACACCTTC. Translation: CASSLSGTYDGYTF.

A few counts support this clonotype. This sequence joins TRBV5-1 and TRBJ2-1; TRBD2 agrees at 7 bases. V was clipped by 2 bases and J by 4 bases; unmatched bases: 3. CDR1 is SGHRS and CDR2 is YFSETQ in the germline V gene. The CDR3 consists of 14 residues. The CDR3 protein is CASSFLAEYNEQFF. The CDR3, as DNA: TGCGCCAGCAGCTTCCTAGCGGAGTACAATGAGCAGTTCTTC. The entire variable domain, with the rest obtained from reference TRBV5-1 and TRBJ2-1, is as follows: KAGVTQTPRYLIKTRGQQVTLSCSPISGHRSVSWYQQTPGQGLQFLFEYFSETQRNKGNFPGRFSGRQFSNSRSEMNVSTLELGDSALYLCASSFLAEYNEQFFGPGTRLTVL.

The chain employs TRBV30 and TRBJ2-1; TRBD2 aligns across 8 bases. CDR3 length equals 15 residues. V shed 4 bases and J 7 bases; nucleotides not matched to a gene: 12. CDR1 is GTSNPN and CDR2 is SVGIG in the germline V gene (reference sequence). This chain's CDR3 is CAWNLEGLVMNEQFF. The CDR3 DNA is TGTGCCTGGAATTTGGAGGGACTAGTGATGAATGAGCAGTTCTTC.

The CDR3 coding sequence is TGCGCCAGCTTCCGTGGGGTTGGGATCAATGAGCAGTTCTTC. Translation: CASFRGVGINEQFF. J is TRBJ2-1 and V is TRBV5-1; D is unresolved. The CDR3 covers 14 residues. Trimming stripped 7 bases from V and 6 bases from J, with 17 bases between. CDR1 is SGHRS, CDR2 YFSETQ, per germline.

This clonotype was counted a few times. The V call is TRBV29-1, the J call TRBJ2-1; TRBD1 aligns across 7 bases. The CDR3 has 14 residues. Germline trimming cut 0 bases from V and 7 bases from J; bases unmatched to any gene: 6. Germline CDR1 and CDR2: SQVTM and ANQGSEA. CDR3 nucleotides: TGCAGCGTTGAAGAAAAGACAGGGAGTAATGAGCAGTTCTTC. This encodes CSVEEKTGSNEQFF.

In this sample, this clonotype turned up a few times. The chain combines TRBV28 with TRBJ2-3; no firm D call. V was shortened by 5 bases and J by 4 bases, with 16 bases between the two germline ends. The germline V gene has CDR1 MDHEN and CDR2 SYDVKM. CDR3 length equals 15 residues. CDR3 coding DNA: TGTGCCAGCAGTCTCCTAGAGATACCCGCAGATACGCAGTATTTT. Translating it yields CASSLLEIPADTQYF. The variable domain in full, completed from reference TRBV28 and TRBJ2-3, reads DVKVTQSSRYLVKRTGEKVFLECVQDMDHENMFWYRQDPGLGLRLIYFSYDVKMKEKGDIPEGYSVSREKKERFSLILESASTNQTSMYLCASSLLEIPADTQYFGPGTRLTVL.

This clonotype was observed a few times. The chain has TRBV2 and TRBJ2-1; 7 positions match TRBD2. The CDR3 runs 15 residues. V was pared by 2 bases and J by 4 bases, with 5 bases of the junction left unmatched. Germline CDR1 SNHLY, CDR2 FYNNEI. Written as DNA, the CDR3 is TGTGCCAGCAGTGAACAGGCTAGCGGATACAATGAGCAGTTCTTC. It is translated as CASSEQASGYNEQFF. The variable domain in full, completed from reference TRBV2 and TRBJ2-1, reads EPEVTQTPSHQVTQMGQEVILRCVPISNHLYFYWYRQILGQKVEFLVSFYNNEISEKSEIFDDQFSVERPDGSNFTLKIRSTKLEDSAMYFCASSEQASGYNEQFFGPGTRLTVL.

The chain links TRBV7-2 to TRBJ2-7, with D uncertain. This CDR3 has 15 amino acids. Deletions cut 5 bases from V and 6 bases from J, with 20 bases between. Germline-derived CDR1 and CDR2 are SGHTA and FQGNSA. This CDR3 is CASSPTISRVIEQYF. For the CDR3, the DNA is TGTGCCAGCAGCCCGACCATCAGTAGGGTTATCGAGCAGTACTTC.

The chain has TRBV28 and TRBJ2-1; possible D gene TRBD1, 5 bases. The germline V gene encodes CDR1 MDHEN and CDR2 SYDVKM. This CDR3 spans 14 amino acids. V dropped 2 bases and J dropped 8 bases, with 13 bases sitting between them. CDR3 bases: TGTGCCAGCAGTTTACCGCCAGGGAATTATGAGCAGTTCTTC. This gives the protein CASSLPPGNYEQFF.

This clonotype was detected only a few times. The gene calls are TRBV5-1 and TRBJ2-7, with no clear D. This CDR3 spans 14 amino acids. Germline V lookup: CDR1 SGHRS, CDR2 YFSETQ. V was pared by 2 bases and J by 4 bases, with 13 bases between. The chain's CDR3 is CASSFASLGYEQYF. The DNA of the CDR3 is TGCGCCAGCAGCTTTGCGAGCCTAGGTTACGAGCAGTACTTC.

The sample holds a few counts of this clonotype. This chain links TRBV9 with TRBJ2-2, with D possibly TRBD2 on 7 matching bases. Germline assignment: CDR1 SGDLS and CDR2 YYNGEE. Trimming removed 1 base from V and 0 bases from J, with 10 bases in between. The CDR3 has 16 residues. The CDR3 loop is CASSVWGGPNTGELFF. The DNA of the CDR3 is TGTGCCAGCAGCGTATGGGGGGGGCCGAACACCGGGGAGCTGTTTTTT.

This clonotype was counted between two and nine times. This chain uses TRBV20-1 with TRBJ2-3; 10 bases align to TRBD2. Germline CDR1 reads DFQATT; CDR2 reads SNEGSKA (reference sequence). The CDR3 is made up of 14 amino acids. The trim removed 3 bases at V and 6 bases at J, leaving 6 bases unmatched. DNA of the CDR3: TGCAGTGCTAGTGTCAGCGGGGGGGCGGATACGCAGTATTTT. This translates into CSASVSGGADTQYF.

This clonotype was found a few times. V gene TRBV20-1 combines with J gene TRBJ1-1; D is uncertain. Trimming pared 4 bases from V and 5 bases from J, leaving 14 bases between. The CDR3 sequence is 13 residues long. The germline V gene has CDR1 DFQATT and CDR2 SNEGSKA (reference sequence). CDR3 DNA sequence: TGCAGTGCTACACCCACGACGCAGACTGAAGCTTTCTTT. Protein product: CSATPTTQTEAFF.

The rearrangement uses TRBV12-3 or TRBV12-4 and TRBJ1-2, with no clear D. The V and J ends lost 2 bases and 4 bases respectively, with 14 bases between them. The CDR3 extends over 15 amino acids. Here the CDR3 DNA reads TGTGCCAGCAGTTTAAGGGAGGGATTGACCTATGGCTACACCTTC. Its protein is CASSLREGLTYGYTF.

The CDR3 here is CSVQPGTRGYNEQFF. Here the CDR3 DNA reads TGCAGCGTTCAACCCGGGACTAGAGGATACAATGAGCAGTTCTTC. V and J are TRBV29-1 and TRBJ2-1, with 8 bases lining up with TRBD2. CDR1 SQVTM and CDR2 ANQGSEA come from the germline V gene. The CDR3 is 15 residues long. V dropped 5 bases and J dropped 4; count of bases not matched to a gene: 10.

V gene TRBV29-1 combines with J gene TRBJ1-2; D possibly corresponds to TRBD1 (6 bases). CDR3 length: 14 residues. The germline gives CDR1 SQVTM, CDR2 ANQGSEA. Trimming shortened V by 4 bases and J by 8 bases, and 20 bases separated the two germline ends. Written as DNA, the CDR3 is TGCAGCGTTGTTGGTGTCAGGGGTTTAGGGGGCTACACCTTC. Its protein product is CSVVGVRGLGGYTF.

The CDR3, as DNA: TGTGCCAGCGTGGCCGGGACTAGCGGGAAGGGTGAGCAGTTCTTC. This gives the protein CASVAGTSGKGEQFF. This chain joins TRBV27 and TRBJ2-1, with TRBD2 matching 13 bases. This CDR3 is 15 amino acids long. V shed 8 bases, J shed 9 bases, and the junction held 10 bases outside the gene matches. Germline CDR1 reads MNHEY; CDR2 reads SMNVEV (reference sequence).

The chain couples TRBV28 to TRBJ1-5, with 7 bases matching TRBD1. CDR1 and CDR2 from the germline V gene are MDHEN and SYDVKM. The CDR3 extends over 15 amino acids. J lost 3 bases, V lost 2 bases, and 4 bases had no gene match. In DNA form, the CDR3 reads TGTGCCAGCAGTTTAACCGGGACAGTCAATCAGCCCCAGCATTTT. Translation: CASSLTGTVNQPQHF.

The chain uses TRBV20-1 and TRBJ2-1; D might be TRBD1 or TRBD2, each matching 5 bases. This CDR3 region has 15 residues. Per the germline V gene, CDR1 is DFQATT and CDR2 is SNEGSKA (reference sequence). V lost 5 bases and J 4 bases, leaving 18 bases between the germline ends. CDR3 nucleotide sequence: TGCAGTGCTCAATGGGACGGTCGGTCTTACAATGAGCAGTTCTTC. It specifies CSAQWDGRSYNEQFF.

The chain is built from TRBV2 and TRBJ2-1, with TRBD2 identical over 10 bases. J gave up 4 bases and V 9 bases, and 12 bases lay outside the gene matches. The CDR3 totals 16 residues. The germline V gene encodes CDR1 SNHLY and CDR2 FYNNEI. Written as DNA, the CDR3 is TGTGCCAGTAAAAAAACCGGGACTAGCGCATACAATGAGCAGTTCTTC. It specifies CASKKTGTSAYNEQFF.

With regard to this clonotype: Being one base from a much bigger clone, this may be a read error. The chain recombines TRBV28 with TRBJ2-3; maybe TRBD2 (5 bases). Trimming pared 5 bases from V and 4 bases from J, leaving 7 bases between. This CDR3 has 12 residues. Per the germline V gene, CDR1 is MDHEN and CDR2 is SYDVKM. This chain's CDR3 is CASSDGADTQYF. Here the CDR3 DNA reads TGTGCCAGCAGTGACGGGGCAGATACGCAGTATTTT.

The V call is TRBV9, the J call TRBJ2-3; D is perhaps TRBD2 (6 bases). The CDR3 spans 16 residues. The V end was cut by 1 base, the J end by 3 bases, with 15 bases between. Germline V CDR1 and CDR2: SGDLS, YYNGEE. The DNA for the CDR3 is TGTGCCAGCAGCGTATTCGCGGGAAGACAAACAGATACGCAGTATTTT. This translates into CASSVFAGRQTDTQYF.

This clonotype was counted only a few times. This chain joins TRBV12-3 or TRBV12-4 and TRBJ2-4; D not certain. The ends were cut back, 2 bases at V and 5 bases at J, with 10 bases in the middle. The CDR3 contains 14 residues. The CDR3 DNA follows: TGTGCCAGCAGTTTACAAGGGATCCAAAACATTCAGTACTTC. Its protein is CASSLQGIQNIQYF.

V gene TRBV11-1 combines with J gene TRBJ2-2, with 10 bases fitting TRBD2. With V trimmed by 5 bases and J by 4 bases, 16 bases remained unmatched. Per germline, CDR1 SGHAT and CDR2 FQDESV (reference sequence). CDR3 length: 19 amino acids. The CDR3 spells CASSKGGLAGVSITGELFF. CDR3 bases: TGTGCCAGCAGCAAAGGGGGCCTAGCGGGAGTGTCGATCACCGGGGAGCTGTTTTTT.

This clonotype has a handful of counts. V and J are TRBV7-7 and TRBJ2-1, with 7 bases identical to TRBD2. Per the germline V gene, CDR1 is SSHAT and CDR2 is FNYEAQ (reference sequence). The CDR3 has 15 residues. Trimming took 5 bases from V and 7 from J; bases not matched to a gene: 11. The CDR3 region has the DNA TGTGCCAGCAGCAGATATAGCGGGCCGGTAAATGAGCAGTTCTTC. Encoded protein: CASSRYSGPVNEQFF.

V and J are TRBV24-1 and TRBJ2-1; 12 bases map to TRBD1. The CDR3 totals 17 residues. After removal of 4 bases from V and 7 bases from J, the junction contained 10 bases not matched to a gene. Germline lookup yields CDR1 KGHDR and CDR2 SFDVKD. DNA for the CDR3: TGTGCCACCAGTGACACCGGGACAGGGGGCTCTGGGAATGAGCAGTTCTTC. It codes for CATSDTGTGGSGNEQFF.